This T cell receptor (beta chain) originates from a study of blood T cell repertoires in COVID-19. This clone occurred once. Sequencing used immunoSEQ multiplex PCR; TCRdb keeps in-frame clones, though not all of them. The repertoire consists of 200,000 to 250,000 clones, with around 86% occurring once and the leading ten covering roughly a tenth. Per the germline V gene, CDR1 is MDHEN and CDR2 is SYDVKM. V lost 8 bases and J 2 bases, leaving 15 bases between the germline ends. The CDR3 is 14 residues long. The chain uses TRBV28 and TRBJ1-2, with D perhaps matching TRBD1 (5 bases). Sequencing was carried out using peripheral blood. The TCR originated in a woman between 45 and 60 years old with COVID-19, enrolled during active disease. In DNA form, the CDR3 reads TGTGCCAGCGGCCTTATCTGGACAAACTATGGCTACACCTTC. This encodes CASGLIWTNYGYTF.